This record covers a single TCR beta chain. The data derive from a study of T cell responses to AZD1222 COVID-19 vaccine. The data were produced by immunoSEQ multiplex PCR, yet TCRdb's version contains in-frame clones alone and is incomplete. The data contain about 95,000 clones, 70% to 90% of them singletons. Germline CDR1 is SGHDN and CDR2 is FVKESK. The CDR3 contains 17 residues. The V gene lost 3 bases and the J gene lost 0 bases, with 12 bases spanning the gap. The chain employs TRBV14 and TRBJ2-6, with a possible D match to TRBD1 (5 bases). The source material was peripheral blood, sampled on day 0 of AZD1222 vaccination. The receptor's source is an adult in good health. The chain's CDR3 is CASSQNQGISGANVLTF. CDR3 coding DNA: TGTGCCAGCAGCCAGAACCAGGGCATCTCTGGGGCCAACGTCCTGACTTTC. The full variable domain, its missing parts supplied by reference TRBV14 and TRBJ2-6, is EAGVTQFPSHSVIEKGQTVTLRCDPISGHDNLYWYRRVMGKEIKFLLHFVKESKQDESGMPNNRFLAERTGGTYSTLKVQPAELEDSGVYFCASSQNQGISGANVLTFGAGSRLTVL.